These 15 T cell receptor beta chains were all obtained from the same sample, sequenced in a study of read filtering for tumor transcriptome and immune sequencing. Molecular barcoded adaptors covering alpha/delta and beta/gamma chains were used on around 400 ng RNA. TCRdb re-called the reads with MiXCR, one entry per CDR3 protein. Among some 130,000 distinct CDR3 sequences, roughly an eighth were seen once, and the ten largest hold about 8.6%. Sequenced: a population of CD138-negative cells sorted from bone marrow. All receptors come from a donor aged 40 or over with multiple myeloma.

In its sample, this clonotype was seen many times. The CDR3 loop reads CASSPPPGRSSYEQYF. CDR3 bases: TGTGCCAGCTCACCACCGCCCGGCAGGAGCTCCTACGAGCAGTACTTC. The chain combines TRBV18 with TRBJ2-7; D gene unclear. The CDR3 consists of 16 residues. The V end was cut by 0 bases, the J end by 0 bases, with 12 bases between. CDR1 is KGHSH, CDR2 LQKENI, per germline. The whole variable domain, remainder taken from reference TRBV18 and TRBJ2-7, is NAGVMQNPRHLVRRRGQEARLRCSPMKGHSHVYWYRQLPEEGLKFMVYLQKENIIDESGMPKERFSAEFPKEGPSILRIQQVVRGDSAAYFCASSPPPGRSSYEQYFGPGTRLTVT.

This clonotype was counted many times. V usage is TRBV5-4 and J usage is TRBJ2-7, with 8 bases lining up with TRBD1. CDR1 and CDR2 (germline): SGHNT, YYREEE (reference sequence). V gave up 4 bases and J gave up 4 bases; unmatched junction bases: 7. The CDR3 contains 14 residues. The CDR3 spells CASSPGDRSYEQYF. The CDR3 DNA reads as TGTGCCAGCAGCCCCGGGGACAGGAGTTACGAGCAGTACTTC. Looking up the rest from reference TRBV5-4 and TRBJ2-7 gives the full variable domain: ETGVTQSPTHLIKTRGQQVTLRCSSQSGHNTVSWYQQALGQGPQFIFQYYREEENGRGNFPPRFSGLQFPNYSSELNVNALELDDSALYLCASSPGDRSYEQYFGPGTRLTVT.

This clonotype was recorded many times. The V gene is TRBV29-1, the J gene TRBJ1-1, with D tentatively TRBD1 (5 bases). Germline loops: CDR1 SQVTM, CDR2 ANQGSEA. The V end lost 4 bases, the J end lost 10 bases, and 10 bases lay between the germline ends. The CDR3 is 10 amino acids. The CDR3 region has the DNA TGCAGCGTTGTTGGGGCTAGAGCTTTCTTT. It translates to CSVVGARAFF.

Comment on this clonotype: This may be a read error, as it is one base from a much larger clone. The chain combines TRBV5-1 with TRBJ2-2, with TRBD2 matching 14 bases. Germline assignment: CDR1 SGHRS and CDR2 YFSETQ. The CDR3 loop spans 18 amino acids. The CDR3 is CTSSVPGLAGANTGELFF. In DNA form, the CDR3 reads TGCACCAGCAGCGTACCGGGACTAGCGGGAGCGAACACCGGGGAGCTGTTTTTT.

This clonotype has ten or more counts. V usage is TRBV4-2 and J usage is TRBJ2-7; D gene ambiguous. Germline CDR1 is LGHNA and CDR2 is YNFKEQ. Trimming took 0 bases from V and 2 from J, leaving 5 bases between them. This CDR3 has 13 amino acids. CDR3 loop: CASSQDQTYEQYF. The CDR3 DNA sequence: TGTGCCAGCAGCCAAGATCAAACCTACGAGCAGTACTTC.

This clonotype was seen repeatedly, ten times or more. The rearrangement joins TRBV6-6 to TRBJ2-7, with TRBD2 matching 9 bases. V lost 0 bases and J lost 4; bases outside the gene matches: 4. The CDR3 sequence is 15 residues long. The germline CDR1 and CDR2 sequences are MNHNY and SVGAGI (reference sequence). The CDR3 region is CASSYSSSGSYEQYF. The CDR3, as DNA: TGTGCCAGCAGTTACTCGAGTAGCGGGAGTTACGAGCAGTACTTC.

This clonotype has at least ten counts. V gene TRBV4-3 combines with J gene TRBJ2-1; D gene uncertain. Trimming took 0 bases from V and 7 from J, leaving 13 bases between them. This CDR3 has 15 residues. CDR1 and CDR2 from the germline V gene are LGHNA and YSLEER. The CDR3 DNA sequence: TGCGCCAGCAGCCAAGATAGGGTACAGTGGAATGAGCAGTTCTTC. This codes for CASSQDRVQWNEQFF.

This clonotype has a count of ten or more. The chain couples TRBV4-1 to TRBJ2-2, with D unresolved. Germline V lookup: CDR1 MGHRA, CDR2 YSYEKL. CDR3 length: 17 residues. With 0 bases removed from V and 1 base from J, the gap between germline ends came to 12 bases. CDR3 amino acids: CASSQESVQRNTGELFF. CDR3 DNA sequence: TGCGCCAGCAGCCAAGAATCGGTCCAGCGGAACACCGGGGAGCTGTTTTTT.

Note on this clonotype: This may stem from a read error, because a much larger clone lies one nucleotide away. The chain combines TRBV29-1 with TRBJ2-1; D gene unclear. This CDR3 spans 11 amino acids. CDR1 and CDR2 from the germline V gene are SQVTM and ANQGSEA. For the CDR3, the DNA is TGCGGCGCTGAAGGGAACAATGAGCAGTTCTTC. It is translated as CGAEGNNEQFF.

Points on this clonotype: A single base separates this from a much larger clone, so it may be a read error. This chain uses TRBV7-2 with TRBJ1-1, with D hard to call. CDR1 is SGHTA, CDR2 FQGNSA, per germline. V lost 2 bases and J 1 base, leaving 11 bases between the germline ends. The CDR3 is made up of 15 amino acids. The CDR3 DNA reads TGTGCCAGCAGCTTATGGGCCAGTAAGAACACTGAAGCTTTCTTT. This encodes CASSLWASKNTEAFF.

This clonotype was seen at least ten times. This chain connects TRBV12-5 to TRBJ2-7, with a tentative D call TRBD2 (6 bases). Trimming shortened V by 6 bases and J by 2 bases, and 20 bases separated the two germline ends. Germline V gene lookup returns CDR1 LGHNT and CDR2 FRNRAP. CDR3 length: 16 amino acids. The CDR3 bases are TGTGCTAGTGGCCCCCCTCGGAGGGAGGAACCCTACGAGCAGTACTTC. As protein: CASGPPRREEPYEQYF.

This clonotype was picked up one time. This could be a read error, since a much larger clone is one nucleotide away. CDR3 coding DNA: TGCAGCGTTGACACCATCCCGGGTAGCGGATTCACAGATGCGCAGTATTTT. This sequence encodes CSVDTIPGSGFTDAQYF. The rearrangement links TRBV29-1 to TRBJ2-3; a weak D match, TRBD2 (6 bases). The germline CDR1 and CDR2 sequences are SQVTM and ANQGSEA. The CDR3 consists of 17 residues.

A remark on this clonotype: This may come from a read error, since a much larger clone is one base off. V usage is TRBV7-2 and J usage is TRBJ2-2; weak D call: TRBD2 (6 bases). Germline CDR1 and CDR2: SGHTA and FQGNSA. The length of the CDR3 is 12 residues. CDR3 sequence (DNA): TGTGCCAGTCAGGGTTTCACCGGGGGGCTGTTTTTT. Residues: CASQGFTGGLFF.

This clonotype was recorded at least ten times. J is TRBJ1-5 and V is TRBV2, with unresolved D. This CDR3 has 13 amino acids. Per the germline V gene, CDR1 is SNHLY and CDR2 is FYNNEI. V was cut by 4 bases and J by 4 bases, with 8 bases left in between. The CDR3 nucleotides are TGTGCCAGCAGTGCGGCATCTAATCAGCCCCAGCATTTT. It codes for CASSAASNQPQHF.

CDR3 DNA: TGTGCCAGCAGCTTAGCGTGGTGGGCAGGGCACCCCTCTGGGGCCAACGTCCTGACTTTC. Amino acids: CASSLAWWAGHPSGANVLTF. This chain uses TRBV7-9 with TRBJ2-6; a possible D gene is TRBD1 (5 bases). The CDR3 contains 20 residues. Germline-derived CDR1 and CDR2 are SEHNR and FQNEAQ (reference sequence). V lost 0 bases and J 0 bases, leaving 18 bases between the germline ends.